This T cell receptor beta chain is from a study of control samples from healthy donors and cancer patients. The V end lost 4 bases, the J end lost 4 bases, and 15 bases lay between the germline ends. Per germline, CDR1 SGDLS and CDR2 YYNGEE. The CDR3 runs 15 residues. Assay used: immunoSEQ multiplex PCR; TCRdb lists only in-frame clones, some missing. This table has 70,000 or so clones, roughly 80% appearing once. The sequenced sample was PBMCs. The gene calls are TRBV9 and TRBJ2-1; the D gene is possibly TRBD2 (5 bases). The sequence was collected from a woman between 45 and 65 years old with lung cancer. CDR3 in DNA: TGTGCCAGCAGCCCGAGCGGATTAACTTACAATGAGCAGTTCTTC. It is translated as CASSPSGLTYNEQFF.